This T cell receptor (beta chain) originates from a study of control samples from healthy donors and cancer patients. V was clipped by 3 bases and J by 9 bases, with 18 bases between them. The CDR3 sequence is 14 residues long. Germline V gene lookup returns CDR1 SGHRS and CDR2 YFSETQ. Clones were read by immunoSEQ multiplex PCR, and TCRdb kept only the in-frame ones, dropping some. Its listing shows some 180,000 clones. The gene calls are TRBV5-1 and TRBJ2-5; tentative D call: TRBD1 (6 bases). The sequenced material came from blood. The TCR was taken from a young woman in good health. For the CDR3, the DNA is TGCGCCAGCAGCTCGGGGACCCTGAAGGGGGCCCAGTACTTC. Translation: CASSSGTLKGAQYF.